This is a list of T cell receptor beta chains from one sample in a study of T cell repertoires in cytomegalovirus infection. TCRdb recomputed calls from the reads with MiXCR, one row per CDR3 protein. The table has 450,000 to 550,000 distinct CDR3 sequences, roughly 43% seen once; the top ten hold roughly two fifths. Their target antigens are unknown. Sequenced here: cultured PBMCs, sampled from culture after CMV antigen stimulation. The origin of the receptors is a human donor in good health (CMV status not recorded). Some clones in this sample may be carry-over from other donors' samples. Each CDR3 is given without its conserved first and last residue. Each record gives: J gene, clone size, V gene, CDR3 protein. Rows give clone size only sometimes, using once, few, many, or a class for an expanded clone.

J: TRBJ2-1
size: -
V: TRBV27
CDR3: ASSFGGGRESHNEQF

J: TRBJ2-2
size: -
V: TRBV7-2
CDR3: ASSFDHLNTGELF

J: TRBJ2-1
size: once
V: TRBV20-1
CDR3: SARGSRRYNEQF

J: TRBJ2-2
size: -
V: TRBV30
CDR3: AWSWGGNTGELF

J: TRBJ1-1
size: -
V: TRBV7-8
CDR3: ASSSGQGKVNTEAF

J: TRBJ2-1
size: -
V: TRBV7-6
CDR3: ASSWTGEQF

J: TRBJ2-3
size: -
V: TRBV29-1
CDR3: SVAHGTFTDTQY

J: TRBJ2-2
size: few
V: TRBV6-1
CDR3: ASRGLAGGPGELF

J: TRBJ1-6
size: -
V: TRBV6-6
CDR3: ASRPQGNSPLH

J: TRBJ2-7
size: -
V: TRBV2
CDR3: ASRAMTESYEQY

J: TRBJ2-3
size: few
V: TRBV12-3/TRBV12-4
CDR3: ASSLTGRSSGGTPSTDTQY

J: TRBJ2-5
size: -
V: TRBV12-3/TRBV12-4
CDR3: ASSRGGNQETQY

J: TRBJ1-5
size: -
V: TRBV12-3/TRBV12-4
CDR3: ASSFKDRAGNQPQH

J: TRBJ2-7
size: -
V: TRBV6-5
CDR3: ASSYQGGGYEQY

J: TRBJ2-3
size: -
V: TRBV7-2
CDR3: ASSFRGLASTDTQY

J: TRBJ1-1
size: many
V: TRBV7-8
CDR3: ASSLASPSSHDTEAF

J: TRBJ2-1
size: -
V: TRBV7-2
CDR3: ASSLSGRAGNEQF

J: TRBJ2-7
size: -
V: TRBV28
CDR3: ASTNHPIRGGEQY

J: TRBJ2-5
size: -
V: TRBV7-2
CDR3: ASSSQGSGETQY

J: TRBJ2-1
size: -
V: TRBV7-2
CDR3: ASSLWAGNDYNEQF

J: TRBJ2-5
size: -
V: TRBV11-2
CDR3: ASSLGYGFQETQY

J: TRBJ2-7
size: few
V: TRBV7-2
CDR3: ASSLAGGVTYEQY

J: TRBJ2-7
size: once
V: TRBV27
CDR3: ASSDGGGGLEQY

J: TRBJ2-7
size: -
V: TRBV5-1
CDR3: ASSLWAAGGEQY

J: TRBJ2-5
size: -
V: TRBV11-2
CDR3: ASSARPPRETQY

J: TRBJ2-2
size: once
V: TRBV25-1
CDR3: ASTPDSEVGELF

J: TRBJ2-3
size: -
V: TRBV28
CDR3: ASTPLAYTDTQY

J: TRBJ2-1
size: few
V: TRBV6-2/TRBV6-3
CDR3: ASSLPHNEQF

J: TRBJ2-7
size: few
V: TRBV28
CDR3: ASSPPDRPFYEQY

J: TRBJ1-2
size: -
V: TRBV6-2/TRBV6-3
CDR3: ASRNPGQDPSYGYT

J: TRBJ2-7
size: few
V: TRBV27
CDR3: ASSFAGTGLWEQY

J: TRBJ2-1
size: -
V: TRBV7-9
CDR3: ASSSDPGLAGGMIRNEQF

J: TRBJ2-1
size: few
V: TRBV7-9
CDR3: ASSASRTGGNEQF

J: TRBJ1-5
size: many
V: TRBV7-2
CDR3: ASSRGQGMGLGPQH

J: TRBJ2-7
size: once
V: TRBV5-5
CDR3: ASSLRPETSREQY

J: TRBJ2-1
size: -
V: TRBV6-8
CDR3: ASSYGSGSDNEQF

J: TRBJ2-3
size: -
V: TRBV25-1
CDR3: ASQDRVADTQY

J: TRBJ2-7
size: few
V: TRBV7-2
CDR3: ASSKGGVGIYEQY

J: TRBJ2-7
size: -
V: TRBV10-2
CDR3: ASSEGYGQY

J: TRBJ2-1
size: -
V: TRBV6-2/TRBV6-3
CDR3: ASSDPSGTSGIGEQF

J: TRBJ2-3
size: once
V: TRBV5-1
CDR3: ASSLGVGTGGSDTQY

J: TRBJ1-1
size: few
V: TRBV7-2
CDR3: ASSLAATVPEAF

J: TRBJ2-5
size: -
V: TRBV10-3
CDR3: AISALDRGGETQY

J: TRBJ2-3
size: -
V: TRBV12-3/TRBV12-4
CDR3: ASSSRLGLAGGPSTDTQY

J: TRBJ2-3
size: -
V: TRBV10-3
CDR3: AISNGADTQY

J: TRBJ2-1
size: few
V: TRBV7-2
CDR3: ASSSGTEGEQF

J: TRBJ2-4
size: -
V: TRBV25-1
CDR3: ASSYRGGNIQY

J: TRBJ2-7
size: few
V: TRBV20-1
CDR3: SARADWSYEQY

J: TRBJ2-1
size: few
V: TRBV12-3/TRBV12-4
CDR3: ASSFPLQGASFEQF

J: TRBJ1-5
size: -
V: TRBV12-3/TRBV12-4
CDR3: ASSFSKDQPQH

J: TRBJ1-5
size: -
V: TRBV7-9
CDR3: ASGKGGNQPQH

J: TRBJ2-7
size: -
V: TRBV6-1
CDR3: ASQPGHYEQY

J: TRBJ1-1
size: -
V: TRBV4-3
CDR3: ASSPGTGDTEAF

J: TRBJ2-2
size: -
V: TRBV3-1
CDR3: ASSQPYLSGELF